These 4 T cell receptor beta chains share one sample of origin, sequenced in a study of blood T cell repertoires in COVID-19. TCRdb keeps only in-frame clones here, not all; method: immunoSEQ multiplex PCR. The profile shows about 72,000 clones, 86% of them singletons. Sequenced: peripheral blood. These TCRs come from a woman aged 55-70 years with acute or convalescent COVID-19.

The gene calls are TRBV29-1 and TRBJ1-2; D is unclear. V gave up 0 bases and J gave up 2 bases, with 13 bases separating them. This CDR3 spans 15 amino acids. Germline CDR1 and CDR2: SQVTM and ANQGSEA. The CDR3, as DNA: TGCAGCGTTGAAGACGAGAACAGTGCCAACTATGGCTACACCTTC. The encoded protein is CSVEDENSANYGYTF.

V is TRBV9 and J is TRBJ1-1; no clear D gene. V lost 4 bases and J lost 0, with 13 bases in between. Germline V gene lookup returns CDR1 SGDLS and CDR2 YYNGEE. The CDR3 has 15 amino acids. The CDR3: CASSPPEPLNTEAFF. DNA of the CDR3: TGTGCCAGCAGCCCTCCCGAGCCTCTGAACACTGAAGCTTTCTTT. The whole variable domain, filled in from reference TRBV9 and TRBJ1-1, reads DSGVTQTPKHLITATGQRVTLRCSPRSGDLSVYWYQQSLDQGLQFLIQYYNGEERAKGNILERFSAQQFPDLHSELNLSSLELGDSALYFCASSPPEPLNTEAFFGQGTRLTVV.

This rearrangement joins TRBV18 to TRBJ2-1; TRBD2 matches at 10 bases. V lost 6 bases, J lost 10 bases, and 12 bases stayed unmatched. The CDR3 is 15 residues long. The germline gives CDR1 KGHSH, CDR2 LQKENI. CDR3 region: CASSPGTSEWSEQFF. DNA for the CDR3: TGTGCCAGCTCGCCCGGGACTAGCGAGTGGTCGGAGCAGTTCTTC.

The chain uses TRBV6-5 and TRBJ2-7, with 7 bases matching TRBD1. Germline CDR1 reads MNHEY; CDR2 reads SVGAGI. The CDR3 runs to 13 residues. Trimming cost V 7 bases and J 2 bases; bases outside gene matches: 5. The CDR3 nucleotides are TGTGCCAGCAAACGGGACAGCACCTACGAGCAGTACTTC. It specifies CASKRDSTYEQYF.